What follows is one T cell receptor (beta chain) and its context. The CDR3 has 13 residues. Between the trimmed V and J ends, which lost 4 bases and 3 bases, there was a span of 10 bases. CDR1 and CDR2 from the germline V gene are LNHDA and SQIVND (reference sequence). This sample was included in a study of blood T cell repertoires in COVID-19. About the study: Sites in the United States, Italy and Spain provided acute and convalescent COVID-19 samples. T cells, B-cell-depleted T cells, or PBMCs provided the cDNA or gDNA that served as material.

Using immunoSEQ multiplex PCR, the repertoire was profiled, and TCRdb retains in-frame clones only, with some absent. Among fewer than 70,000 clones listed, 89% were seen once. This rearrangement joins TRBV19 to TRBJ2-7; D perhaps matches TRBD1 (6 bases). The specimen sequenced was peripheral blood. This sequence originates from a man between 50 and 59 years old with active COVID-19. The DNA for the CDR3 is TGTGCCAGTAGTAGTACAGGGATCTACGAGCAGTACTTC. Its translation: CASSSTGIYEQYF.